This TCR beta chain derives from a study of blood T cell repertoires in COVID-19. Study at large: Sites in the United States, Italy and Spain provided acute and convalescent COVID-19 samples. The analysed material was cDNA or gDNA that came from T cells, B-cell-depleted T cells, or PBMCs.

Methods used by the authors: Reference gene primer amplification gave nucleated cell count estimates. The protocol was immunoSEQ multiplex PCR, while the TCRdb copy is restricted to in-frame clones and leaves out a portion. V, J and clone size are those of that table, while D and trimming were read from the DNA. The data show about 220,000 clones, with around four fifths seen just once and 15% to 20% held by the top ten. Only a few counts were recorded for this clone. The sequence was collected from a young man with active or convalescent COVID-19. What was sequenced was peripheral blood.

Here the CDR3 DNA reads TGCGCCAGCAGCCAATATAAGGCGGGGACTGAAGCTTTCTTT. This gives the protein CASSQYKAGTEAFF. The chain employs TRBV4-1 and TRBJ1-1; D is unresolved. Germline V gene lookup returns CDR1 MGHRA and CDR2 YSYEKL. CDR3 length equals 14 residues. V dropped 2 bases and J dropped 5 bases, with 12 bases sitting between them.